This T cell receptor beta chain was found in a study of T cells in Graves' hyperthyroidism and ophthalmopathy. Study conclusions and caveats: Blood also held most thyroid clonotypes expanded beyond 0.001.

This clonotype has a count of ten or more. The antigen is not known. TCR beta CDR3 region amplification was performed from RNA transcripts. The primer set for the first-round RT-PCR of the TCR CDR3 was HTBI. Using its own MiXCR run on the multiplex PCR reads, TCRdb lists one record per CDR3 protein. The table shows about 620,000 distinct CDR3 sequences, with roughly 15% occurring only once. Trimming left V 5 bases short and J 4 bases short, with 14 bases between. There are 14 residues in the CDR3. The sample comprised blood. The clonotype originates from a woman aged 25 to 39 with Graves' hyperthyroidism. This chain joins TRBV12-3 or TRBV12-4 and TRBJ1-1; D is perhaps TRBD1 (6 bases). The CDR3 DNA sequence: TGTGCCAGCAGTACCCAGATAGGGGGCACTGAAGCTTTCTTT. Its protein is CASSTQIGGTEAFF.